The source of this T cell receptor beta chain is a study of cytomegalovirus exposure and HLA in healthy donors. The table lists this clone with a count of one. The antigen is not known. The study ran its PCR with 60 Vbeta and 13 Jbeta primers. TCRdb keeps only in-frame clones here, not all; method: immunoSEQ multiplex PCR. The sample carries roughly 130,000 clones, 65% to 90% recorded once. Germline CDR1 SGHTA, CDR2 FQGNSA. Trimming removed 1 base from V and 1 base from J; junction bases left unmatched: 3. The CDR3 contains 15 residues. Study results and caveats: Reportedly, a later analysis found an Asian-associated ancestry cluster had fewer N-insertions than the roughly 700-donor mean. Accurate prediction of most subjects' HLA-A and HLA-B alleles from TCR beta sequences was reported. Specificity of a few CMV-associated chains for CMV antigens was verified in vitro.

The source is a girl aged 2-9 years in good health and CMV-seronegative. The genes are TRBV7-2 and TRBJ2-5; the match to TRBD2 covers 7 bases. Sequences were obtained from PBMCs. CDR3 bases: TGTGCCAGCAGCTTAGTAGTAGCGGGCCAAGAGACCCAGTACTTC. It translates to CASSLVVAGQETQYF.